The T cell receptor beta chain described here comes from a study of T cells expressing NK-cell markers. The study's findings and limits: What remained unclear was the HCMV specificity of expanded NKG2C+ T cell clones.

TCRdb re-called the 5' RACE reads; one entry per CDR3 protein, DNA not given. The sample has a few hundred thousand distinct CDR3 sequences, and its top ten clones hold approximately 0.42%. The CDR3 sequence is 15 residues long. Germline values: CDR1 SQVTM, CDR2 ANQGSEA. Turning to this clonotype: What it binds is unknown.

The rearrangement joins TRBV29-1 to TRBJ2-3; the TCRdb call, TRBD1, lacks DNA for checking. This clonotype was obtained from a young man in good health. Sequencing used blood T cells: a sorted CD56 or NKG2C T cell subset, CD4+ or CD8+ T cells, or bulk PBMC T cells (not recorded which). The CDR3: CSAWERTGPTDTQYF.